Shown below are 24 T cell receptor beta chains from a single sample sequenced in a study of cytomegalovirus exposure and HLA in healthy donors. The primer mix had 60 Vbeta and 13 Jbeta primers. Assay used: immunoSEQ multiplex PCR; TCRdb lists only in-frame clones, some missing. The data show about 160,000 clones, 70% to 85% seen once. Material: PBMCs. The receptors here all came from a man aged 40-55 years in good health and CMV-seronegative.

The J gene is TRBJ2-7, the V gene TRBV5-1; possible D gene TRBD1, 5 bases. Per germline, CDR1 SGHRS and CDR2 YFSETQ. This CDR3 is 13 amino acids long. Trimming cost V 6 bases and J 2 bases, with 12 bases left between them. The CDR3 region is CASKGSVAYEQYF. The CDR3, as DNA: TGCGCCAGCAAGGGGTCCGTAGCCTACGAGCAGTACTTC.

This chain joins TRBV21-1 and TRBJ2-7; TRBD1 was called by the table and not checked on the DNA. TRBV21-1 is described as a pseudogene. CDR3 length: 15 residues. CDR3 DNA: TGTGCCACCTCCGGGGAACCAATGACAGGGCACGAGCAGTACTTC. It translates to CATSGEPMTGHEQYF.

This chain connects TRBV27 to TRBJ1-6; 8 bases line up with TRBD1. Trimming took 6 bases from V and 7 from J; bases not matched to a gene: 2. CDR1 MNHEY and CDR2 SMNVEV come from the germline V gene (reference sequence). The CDR3 is 13 amino acids. The CDR3 DNA sequence: TGTGCCAGCAGCGGGACAGGAAATTCACCCCTCCACTTT. Protein: CASSGTGNSPLHF.

A single count supports this clone. The chain has TRBV2 and TRBJ2-1, with D unclear. CDR1 is SNHLY, CDR2 FYNNEI, per germline. V lost 5 bases and J 9 bases, leaving 14 bases between the germline ends. The CDR3 runs to 13 residues. The CDR3 coding sequence is TGTGCCAGCAGTAACAAGCCTGGCGGTGAGCAGTTCTTC. Translated, it gives CASSNKPGGEQFF.

This chain joins TRBV7-9 and TRBJ2-6; D gene unclear. The CDR3 is made up of 12 amino acids. With 10 bases removed from V and 2 bases from J, the gap between germline ends came to 6 bases. Germline V gives CDR1 SEHNR, CDR2 FQNEAQ (reference sequence). The CDR3: CATKTGANVLTF. CDR3 coding DNA: TGTGCCACTAAAACTGGGGCCAACGTCCTGACTTTC.

The rearrangement links TRBV19 to TRBJ2-4, with a weak D call TRBD1 (7 bases). CDR1 is LNHDA and CDR2 is SQIVND in the germline V gene (reference sequence). The CDR3 loop spans 15 amino acids. V was clipped by 5 bases and J by 1 base, with 12 bases between them. The CDR3 is CASSPPGGAKNIQYF. The DNA for the CDR3 is TGTGCCAGTAGTCCCCCAGGGGGGGCCAAAAACATTCAGTACTTC.

This clone was recorded a few times. The genes are TRBV19 and TRBJ2-7; 9 bases align to TRBD2. J gave up 2 bases and V 4 bases, and 6 bases lay outside the gene matches. The CDR3 consists of 15 residues. CDR1 and CDR2 (germline): LNHDA, SQIVND (reference sequence). The CDR3 DNA reads TGTGCCAGTAGTACGGCGGGGGGGCAGACCTACGAGCAGTACTTC. This codes for CASSTAGGQTYEQYF.

The rearrangement uses TRBV4-1 and TRBJ2-5, with 12 bases fitting TRBD2. The CDR3 has 18 amino acids. The V gene end was trimmed by 0 bases and the J gene end by 4 bases; junction bases not matched to a gene: 9. Per germline, CDR1 MGHRA and CDR2 YSYEKL. The DNA of the CDR3 is TGCGCCAGCAGCCAAGATAAGGCTAGCGGGGGGGTCATAGAGACCCAGTACTTC. It is translated as CASSQDKASGGVIETQYF.

The gene calls are TRBV30 and TRBJ2-5; 8 bases agree with TRBD1. The V gene end was trimmed by 8 bases and the J gene end by 5 bases; junction bases not matched to a gene: 13. The CDR3 consists of 14 residues. Germline V gives CDR1 GTSNPN, CDR2 SVGIG (reference sequence). CDR3 in amino acids: CAAHLQGVRETQYF. CDR3 nucleotide sequence: TGTGCCGCACACTTACAGGGGGTGAGGGAGACCCAGTACTTC. The full variable domain, completed using reference TRBV30 and TRBJ2-5, is SQTIHQWPATLVQPVGSPLSLECTVEGTSNPNLYWYRQAAGRGLQLLFYSVGIGQISSEVPQNLSASRPQDRQFILSSKKLLLSDSGFYLCAAHLQGVRETQYFGPGTRLLVL.

V is TRBV6-6 and J is TRBJ1-4, with TRBD1 matching over 11 bases. The germline V gene encodes CDR1 MNHNY and CDR2 SVGAGI (reference sequence). V shed 5 bases and J 8 bases; nucleotides not matched to a gene: 7. The CDR3 covers 15 residues. The CDR3 protein is CASSGQGAVEEKLFF. The CDR3 DNA follows: TGTGCCAGCAGTGGACAGGGGGCTGTTGAGGAAAAACTGTTTTTT.

In this sample, this clone turned up once. The V call is TRBV5-4, the J call TRBJ2-1, with 9 bases fitting TRBD1. Germline-derived CDR1 and CDR2 are SGHNT and YYREEE (reference sequence). Trimming cost V 2 bases and J 8 bases; bases outside gene matches: 8. CDR3 length: 15 amino acids. The CDR3 bases are TGTGCCAGCAGCTTTACAGGGGGCTTAATCGATGAGCAGTTCTTC. Encoded protein: CASSFTGGLIDEQFF. The whole variable domain, filled in from reference TRBV5-4 and TRBJ2-1, reads ETGVTQSPTHLIKTRGQQVTLRCSSQSGHNTVSWYQQALGQGPQFIFQYYREEENGRGNFPPRFSGLQFPNYSSELNVNALELDDSALYLCASSFTGGLIDEQFFGPGTRLTVL.

This clone came up once. The rearrangement joins TRBV9 to TRBJ1-6; TRBD1 matches at 7 bases. Germline loops: CDR1 SGDLS, CDR2 YYNGEE. The V gene end was trimmed by 0 bases and the J gene end by 5 bases; junction bases not matched to a gene: 11. The length of the CDR3 is 18 residues. The CDR3 coding sequence is TGTGCCAGCAGCGTAGCTCCTTCGACAGGGTGGGATAATTCACCCCTCCACTTT. Protein product: CASSVAPSTGWDNSPLHF.

CDR3 protein: CASSLEGADRVYGYTF. Written as DNA, the CDR3 is TGTGCCAGCTCGCTTGAAGGGGCCGACAGGGTCTATGGCTACACCTTC. The rearrangement links TRBV5-6 to TRBJ1-2, with 7 bases matching TRBD1. V gave up 7 bases and J gave up 4 bases; unmatched junction bases: 16. Germline V gene lookup returns CDR1 SGHDT and CDR2 YYEEEE. This CDR3 is built from 16 residues.

The chain couples TRBV2 to TRBJ2-2; 9 bases are shared with TRBD1. V dropped 6 bases and J dropped 6; count of bases not matched to a gene: 8. The length of the CDR3 is 15 residues. Germline CDR1 SNHLY, CDR2 FYNNEI. The CDR3 loop reads CASRRTGTGSGELFF. The CDR3, as DNA: TGTGCCAGCAGACGGACAGGGACAGGGTCCGGGGAGCTGTTTTTT.

The J gene is TRBJ2-3, the V gene TRBV6-1; 7 positions match TRBD1. This CDR3 has 14 amino acids. The germline V gene has CDR1 MNHNS and CDR2 SASEGT. With 7 bases clipped from V and 2 bases from J, the junction kept 6 bases outside the gene matches. CDR3: CASIRDRHTDTQYF. CDR3 DNA: TGTGCCAGCATCCGGGACAGACACACAGATACGCAGTATTTT.

V usage is TRBV7-3 and J usage is TRBJ1-6; tentative D call: TRBD1 (5 bases). This CDR3 has 15 residues. Trimming removed 1 base at V and 10 bases at J, with 14 bases between. The germline gives CDR1 SGHTA, CDR2 FQGTGA. CDR3 sequence reads: CASSLSRVLDSPLHF. DNA for the CDR3: TGTGCCAGCAGCTTAAGCAGGGTACTTGACTCACCCCTCCACTTT. Full variable domain (rest looked up from reference TRBV7-3 and TRBJ1-6): GAGVSQTPSNKVTEKGKYVELRCDPISGHTALYWYRQSLGQGPEFLIYFQGTGAADDSGLPNDRFFAVRPEGSVSTLKIQRTERGDSAVYLCASSLSRVLDSPLHFGNGTRLTVT.

The chain has TRBV4-3 and TRBJ2-5; perhaps TRBD2 as D (5 bases). The length of the CDR3 is 15 residues. The germline V gene encodes CDR1 LGHNA and CDR2 YSLEER. The ends were cut back, 2 bases at V and 7 bases at J, with 17 bases in the middle. This CDR3 reads CASSQRTGLDGTQYF. CDR3 in DNA: TGCGCCAGCAGCCAACGAACTGGACTTGACGGGACCCAGTACTTC.

V and J are TRBV18 and TRBJ2-3; D gene unclear. Germline CDR1 and CDR2: KGHSH and LQKENI. V lost 4 bases, J lost 6 bases, and 14 bases lay in between. The CDR3 loop spans 14 amino acids. CDR3 nucleotide sequence: TGTGCCAGCTCACGTTCCGACACTTGGGATACGCAGTATTTT. Protein product: CASSRSDTWDTQYF.

The V and J genes are TRBV6-1 and TRBJ2-5; a possible D gene is TRBD1 (6 bases). The assigned J gene may be wrong: the sequence end matches TRBJ2-7 better. Germline lookup yields CDR1 MNHNS and CDR2 SASEGT. CDR3 length: 13 amino acids. CDR3 protein: CASRKTGRSEQYF. CDR3 nucleotide sequence: TGTGCCAGCAGAAAGACAGGACGAAGCGAGCAGTACTTC.

The chain links TRBV18 to TRBJ2-5; 8 bases match TRBD1. The CDR3 spans 13 residues. The junction had 5 bases not matched to a gene; V was cut back by 6 bases and J by 5 bases. Per germline, CDR1 KGHSH and CDR2 LQKENI. CDR3 loop: CASSQGQVETQYF. CDR3 sequence (DNA): TGTGCCAGCTCGCAGGGACAGGTGGAGACCCAGTACTTC.

This clone was detected a few times. The identical CDR3 is also encoded by other nucleotide sequences in the sample. The chain carries TRBV6-6 and TRBJ1-2, with a tentative D call TRBD1 (5 bases). The CDR3 spans 13 residues. Per the germline V gene, CDR1 is MNHNY and CDR2 is SVGAGI (reference sequence). V shed 2 bases and J shed 2 bases, with 6 bases lying between them. CDR3 amino acids: CASSYGGNYGYTF. The CDR3 DNA follows: TGTGCCAGCAGTTACGGGGGGAACTATGGCTACACCTTC.

The chain links TRBV7-2 to TRBJ2-7; D is possibly TRBD2 (5 bases). CDR1 SGHTA and CDR2 FQGNSA come from the germline V gene. The germline V and J ends were trimmed by 5 bases and 0 bases, with 8 bases remaining between them. This CDR3 comprises 13 residues. In nucleotides, the CDR3 is TGTGCCAGCAGCCAGAGGGTCTCCTACGAGCAGTACTTC. Translation: CASSQRVSYEQYF. Complete variable domain (other parts from reference TRBV7-2 and TRBJ2-7): GAGVSQSPSNKVTEKGKDVELRCDPISGHTALYWYRQSLGQGLEFLIYFQGNSAPDKSGLPSDRFSAERTGGSVSTLTIQRTQQEDSAVYLCASSQRVSYEQYFGPGTRLTVT.

This chain links TRBV27 with TRBJ1-5, with D perhaps TRBD1 (5 bases). The CDR3 has 13 amino acids. V was shortened by 6 bases and J by 5 bases, with 11 bases between the two germline ends. Germline CDR1 reads MNHEY; CDR2 reads SMNVEV (reference sequence). CDR3 nucleotide sequence: TGTGCCAGCAGCGCTTGGGGGGATCAGCCCCAGCATTTT. This translates into CASSAWGDQPQHF.

The genes are TRBV7-9 and TRBJ1-1; no definite D call. Trimming stripped 2 bases from V and 7 bases from J, with 11 bases between. The germline CDR1 and CDR2 sequences are SEHNR and FQNEAQ (reference sequence). The CDR3 has 13 residues. CDR3 region: CASSLNGGGEAFF. The DNA for the CDR3 is TGTGCCAGCAGCTTAAATGGAGGTGGTGAAGCTTTCTTT.